This T cell receptor (beta chain) was obtained from a study of T cell clusters in autoimmune cytopenias. On the study more broadly: A median of about 52,000 TRB reads per sample yielded a median around 2,400 distinct clonotypes. Study results and limitations: Clustering suggested that physiological T cell clusters were missing in primary autoimmune cytopenia patients. No cluster-lack signature appeared between secondary cytopenia and chronic lymphocytic leukemia patients, apparently due to lymphoma masking. Healthy donors had approximately 3.3-fold more exclusive TRB clusters than active autoimmune hepatitis patients.

CDR3 size: 16 residues. Regarding this clonotype: Its antigen is not identified.

Multiplex touch-down PCR amplified TRB using TRB-A and TRB-B pools in one tube. With the multiplex PCR reads reprocessed, TCRdb shows one record per CDR3 protein and no DNA. The sample's table shows some 4,700 distinct CDR3 sequences. Each sample's input was around 250 ng genomic DNA, some 34,000 genome equivalents. This chain connects TRBV12-3 or TRBV12-4 to TRBJ1-2; TCRdb returns TRBD1, unconfirmable since there is no DNA. The clonotype was recovered from a human donor with an autoimmune cytopenia or autoimmune hepatitis (not recorded which). The sample consisted of peripheral blood. The CDR3 sequence: CASSLGSGTGSGGYTF.